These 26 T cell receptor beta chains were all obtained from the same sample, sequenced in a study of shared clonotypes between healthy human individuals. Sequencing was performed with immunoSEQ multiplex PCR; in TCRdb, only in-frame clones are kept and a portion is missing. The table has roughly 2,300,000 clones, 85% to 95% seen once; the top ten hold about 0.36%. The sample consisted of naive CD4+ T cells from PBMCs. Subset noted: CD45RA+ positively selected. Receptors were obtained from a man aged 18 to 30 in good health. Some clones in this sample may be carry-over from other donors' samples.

The CDR3 region is CASNSAEGKETQYF. The CDR3 bases are TGTGCCAGCAACTCGGCGGAGGGTAAAGAGACCCAGTACTTC. V and J are TRBV2 and TRBJ2-5; a weak D match, TRBD2 (6 bases). Trimming removed 7 bases from V and 3 bases from J, with 15 bases in between. Germline CDR1 is SNHLY and CDR2 is FYNNEI. The length of the CDR3 is 14 residues.

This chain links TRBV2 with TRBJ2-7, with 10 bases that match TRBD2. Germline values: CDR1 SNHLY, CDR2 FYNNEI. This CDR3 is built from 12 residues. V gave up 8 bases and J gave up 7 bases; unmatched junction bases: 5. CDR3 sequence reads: CASRLAGVEQYF. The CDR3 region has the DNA TGTGCCAGCCGGCTAGCGGGAGTTGAGCAGTACTTC.

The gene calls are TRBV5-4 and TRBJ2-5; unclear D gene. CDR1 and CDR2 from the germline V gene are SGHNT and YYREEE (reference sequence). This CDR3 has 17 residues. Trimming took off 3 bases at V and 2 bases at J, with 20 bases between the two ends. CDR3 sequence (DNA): TGTGCCAGCAGCTCCCAGGTGGGTTCGGCGAGACAAGAGACCCAGTACTTC. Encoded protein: CASSSQVGSARQETQYF. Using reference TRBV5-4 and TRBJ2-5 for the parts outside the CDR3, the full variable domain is ETGVTQSPTHLIKTRGQQVTLRCSSQSGHNTVSWYQQALGQGPQFIFQYYREEENGRGNFPPRFSGLQFPNYSSELNVNALELDDSALYLCASSSQVGSARQETQYFGPGTRLLVL.

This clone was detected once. CDR3 nucleotide sequence: TGCGCCAGCAGCCAGGGTCCCAGGGGAACCTACGAGCAGTACTTC. Encoded protein: CASSQGPRGTYEQYF. J is TRBJ2-7 and V is TRBV4-3; perhaps TRBD1 as D (6 bases). The ends were cut back, 3 bases at V and 2 bases at J, with 14 bases in the middle. Looked up from germline, CDR1 is LGHNA and CDR2 is YSLEER. This CDR3 comprises 15 residues.

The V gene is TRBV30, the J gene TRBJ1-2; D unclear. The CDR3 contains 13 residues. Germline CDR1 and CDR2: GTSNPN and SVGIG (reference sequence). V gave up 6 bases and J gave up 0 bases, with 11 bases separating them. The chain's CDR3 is CACQVRANYGYTF. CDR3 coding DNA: TGTGCCTGCCAGGTTAGAGCTAACTATGGCTACACCTTC.

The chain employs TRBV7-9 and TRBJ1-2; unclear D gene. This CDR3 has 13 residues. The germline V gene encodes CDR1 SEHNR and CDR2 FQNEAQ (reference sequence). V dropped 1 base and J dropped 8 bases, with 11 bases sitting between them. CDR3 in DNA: TGTGCCAGCAGCTTAGAGGGCCAGTCCGGCTACACCTTC. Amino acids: CASSLEGQSGYTF. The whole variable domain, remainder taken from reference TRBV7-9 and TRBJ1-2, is DTGVSQNPRHKITKRGQNVTFRCDPISEHNRLYWYRQTLGQGPEFLTYFQNEAQLEKSRLLSDRFSAERPKGSFSTLEIQRTEQGDSAMYLCASSLEGQSGYTFGSGTRLTVV.

CDR3 residues: CASSSSSGSGEQYF. The CDR3 region has the DNA TGTGCCAGCAGCTCGAGCTCCGGTTCTGGCGAGCAGTACTTC. V gene TRBV7-2 combines with J gene TRBJ2-7, with D unclear. Germline V gene sequence: CDR1 SGHTA, CDR2 FQGNSA. Trimming stripped 4 bases from V and 6 bases from J, with 16 bases between. There are 14 residues in the CDR3.

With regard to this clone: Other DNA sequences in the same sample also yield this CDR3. CDR3 nucleotide sequence: TGTGCCAGCAGTTCCTCTCACTATGGCTACACCTTC. Translation: CASSSSHYGYTF. J is TRBJ1-2 and V is TRBV28, with unresolved D. Germline V lookup: CDR1 MDHEN, CDR2 SYDVKM. This CDR3 contains 12 residues. The germline V and J ends were trimmed by 4 bases and 3 bases, with 6 bases remaining between them.

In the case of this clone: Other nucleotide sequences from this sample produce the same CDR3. CDR3 protein: CASRSYEQYF. Here the CDR3 DNA reads TGTGCCAGTCGGTCCTACGAGCAGTACTTC. The V gene is TRBV6-1, the J gene TRBJ2-7; D unclear. V was clipped by 9 bases and J by 1 base, with 4 bases between them. The CDR3 has 10 amino acids. Germline loops: CDR1 MNHNS, CDR2 SASEGT.

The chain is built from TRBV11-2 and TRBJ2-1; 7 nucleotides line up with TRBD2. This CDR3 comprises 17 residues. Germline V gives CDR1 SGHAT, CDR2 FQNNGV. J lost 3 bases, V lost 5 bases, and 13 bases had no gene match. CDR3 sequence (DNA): TGTGCCAGCAGCCCCGTGCCCCTAGCGGAACTCTACAATGAGCAGTTCTTC. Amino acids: CASSPVPLAELYNEQFF.

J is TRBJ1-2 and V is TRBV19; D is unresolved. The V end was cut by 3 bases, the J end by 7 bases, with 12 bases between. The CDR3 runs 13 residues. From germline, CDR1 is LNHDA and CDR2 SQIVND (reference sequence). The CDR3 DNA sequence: TGTGCCAGTAGTATCGCCGGCCGGGGTGGCTACACCTTC. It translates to CASSIAGRGGYTF.

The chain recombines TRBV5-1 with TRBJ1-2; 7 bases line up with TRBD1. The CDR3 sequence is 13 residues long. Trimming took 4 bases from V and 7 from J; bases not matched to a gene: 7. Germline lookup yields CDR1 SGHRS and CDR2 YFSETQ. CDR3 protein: CASSPDRVIGYTF. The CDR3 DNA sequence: TGCGCCAGCAGCCCAGACAGGGTTATTGGCTACACCTTC.

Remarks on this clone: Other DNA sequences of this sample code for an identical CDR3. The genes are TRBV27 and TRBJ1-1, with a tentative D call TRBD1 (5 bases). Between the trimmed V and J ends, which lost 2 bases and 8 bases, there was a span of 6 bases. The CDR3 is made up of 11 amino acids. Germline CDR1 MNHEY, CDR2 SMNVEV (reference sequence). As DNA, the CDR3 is TGTGCCAGCAGTTTAGGGGGAGAAGCTTTCTTT. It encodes CASSLGGEAFF.

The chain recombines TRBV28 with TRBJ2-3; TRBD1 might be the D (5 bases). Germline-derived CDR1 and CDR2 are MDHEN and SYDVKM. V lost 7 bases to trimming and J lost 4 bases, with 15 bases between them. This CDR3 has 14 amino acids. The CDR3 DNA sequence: TGTGCCAGCATGGATAACGAAGGGGCAGATACGCAGTATTTT. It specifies CASMDNEGADTQYF.

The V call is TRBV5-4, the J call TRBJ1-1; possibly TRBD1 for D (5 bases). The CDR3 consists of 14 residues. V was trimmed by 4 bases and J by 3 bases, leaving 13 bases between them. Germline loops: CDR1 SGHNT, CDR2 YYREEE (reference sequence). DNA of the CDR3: TGTGCCAGCAGCCACCCGTGGGGGGACACTGAAGCTTTCTTT. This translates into CASSHPWGDTEAFF. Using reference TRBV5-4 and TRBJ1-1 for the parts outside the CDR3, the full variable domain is ETGVTQSPTHLIKTRGQQVTLRCSSQSGHNTVSWYQQALGQGPQFIFQYYREEENGRGNFPPRFSGLQFPNYSSELNVNALELDDSALYLCASSHPWGDTEAFFGQGTRLTVV.

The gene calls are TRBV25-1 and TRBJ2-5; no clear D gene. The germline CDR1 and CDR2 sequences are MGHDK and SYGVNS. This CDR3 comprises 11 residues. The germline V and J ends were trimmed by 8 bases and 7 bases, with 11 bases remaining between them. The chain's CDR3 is CASDHGLTQYF. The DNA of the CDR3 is TGTGCCAGCGACCACGGATTGACCCAGTACTTC.

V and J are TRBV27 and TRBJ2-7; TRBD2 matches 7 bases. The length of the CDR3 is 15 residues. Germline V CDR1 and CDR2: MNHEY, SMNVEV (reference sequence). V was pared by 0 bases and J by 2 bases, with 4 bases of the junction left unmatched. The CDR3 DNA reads TGTGCCAGCAGTTTATCGAAGCGGGGAACCTACGAGCAGTACTTC. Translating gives CASSLSKRGTYEQYF.

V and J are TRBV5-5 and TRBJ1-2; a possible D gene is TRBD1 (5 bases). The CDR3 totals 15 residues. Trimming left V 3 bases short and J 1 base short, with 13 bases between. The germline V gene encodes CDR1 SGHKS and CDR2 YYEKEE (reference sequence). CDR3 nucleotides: TGTGCCAGCAGCTCTACCGGGACGGGTAACTATGGCTACACCTTC. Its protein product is CASSSTGTGNYGYTF.

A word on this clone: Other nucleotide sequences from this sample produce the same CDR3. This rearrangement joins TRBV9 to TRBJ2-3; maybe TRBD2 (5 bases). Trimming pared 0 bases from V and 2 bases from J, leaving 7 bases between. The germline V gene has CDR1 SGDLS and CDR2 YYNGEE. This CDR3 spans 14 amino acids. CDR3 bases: TGTGCCAGCAGCGTAGCGGGGTCCACAGATACGCAGTATTTT. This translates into CASSVAGSTDTQYF.

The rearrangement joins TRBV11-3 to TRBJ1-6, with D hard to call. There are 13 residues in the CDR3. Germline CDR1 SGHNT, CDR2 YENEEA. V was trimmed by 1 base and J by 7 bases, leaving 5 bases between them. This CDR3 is CASSLVANSPLHF. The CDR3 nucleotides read TGTGCCAGCAGCTTAGTGGCCAATTCACCCCTCCACTTT.

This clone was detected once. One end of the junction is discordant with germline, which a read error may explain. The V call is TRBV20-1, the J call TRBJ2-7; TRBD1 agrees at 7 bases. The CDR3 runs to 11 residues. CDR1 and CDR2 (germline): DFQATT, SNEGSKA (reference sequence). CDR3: CSARGSNQGDF. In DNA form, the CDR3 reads TGCAGTGCTAGGGGCTCAAACCAGGGGGATTTC.

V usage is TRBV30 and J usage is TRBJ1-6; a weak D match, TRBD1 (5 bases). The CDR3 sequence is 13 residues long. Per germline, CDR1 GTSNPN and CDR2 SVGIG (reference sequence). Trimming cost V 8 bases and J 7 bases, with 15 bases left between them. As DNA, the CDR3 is TGTGCCCGCACCGGGACTGCGAATTCACCCCTCCACTTT. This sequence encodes CARTGTANSPLHF. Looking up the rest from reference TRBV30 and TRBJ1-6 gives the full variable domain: SQTIHQWPATLVQPVGSPLSLECTVEGTSNPNLYWYRQAAGRGLQLLFYSVGIGQISSEVPQNLSASRPQDRQFILSSKKLLLSDSGFYLCARTGTANSPLHFGNGTRLTVT.

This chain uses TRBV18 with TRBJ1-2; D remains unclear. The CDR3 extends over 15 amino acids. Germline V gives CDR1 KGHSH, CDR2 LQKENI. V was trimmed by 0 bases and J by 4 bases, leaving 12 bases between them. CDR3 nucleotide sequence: TGTGCCAGCTCACCACCGGAAAAATGGAGCTATGGCTACACCTTC. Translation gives CASSPPEKWSYGYTF.

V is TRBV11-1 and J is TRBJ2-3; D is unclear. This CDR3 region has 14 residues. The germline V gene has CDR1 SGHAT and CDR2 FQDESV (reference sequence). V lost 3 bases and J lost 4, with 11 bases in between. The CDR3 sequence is CASSFTSGADTQYF. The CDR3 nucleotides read TGTGCCAGCAGCTTCACTTCTGGGGCAGATACGCAGTATTTT.

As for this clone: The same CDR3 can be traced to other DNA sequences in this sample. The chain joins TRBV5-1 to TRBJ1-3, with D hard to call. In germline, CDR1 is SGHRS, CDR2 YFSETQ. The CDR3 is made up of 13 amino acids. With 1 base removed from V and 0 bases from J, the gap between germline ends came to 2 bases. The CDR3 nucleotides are TGCGCCAGCAGCTTGAGCTCTGGAAACACCATATATTTT. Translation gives CASSLSSGNTIYF.

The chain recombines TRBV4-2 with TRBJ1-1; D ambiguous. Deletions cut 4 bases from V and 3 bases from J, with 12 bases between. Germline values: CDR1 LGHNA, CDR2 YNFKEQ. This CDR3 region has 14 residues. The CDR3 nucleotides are TGTGCCAGCAGCCCAGTTGGCCGGGACACTGAAGCTTTCTTT. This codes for CASSPVGRDTEAFF.